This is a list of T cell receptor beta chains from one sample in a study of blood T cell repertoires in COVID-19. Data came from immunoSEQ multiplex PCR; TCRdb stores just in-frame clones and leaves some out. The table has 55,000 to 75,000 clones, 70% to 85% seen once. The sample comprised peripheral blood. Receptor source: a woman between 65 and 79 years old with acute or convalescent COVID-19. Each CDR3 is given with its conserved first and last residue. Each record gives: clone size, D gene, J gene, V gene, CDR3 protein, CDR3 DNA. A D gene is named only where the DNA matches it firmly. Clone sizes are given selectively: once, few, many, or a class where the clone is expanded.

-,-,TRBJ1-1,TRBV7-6,CASSLDPGMNTEAFF,TGTGCCAGCAGCTTAGATCCGGGGATGAACACTGAAGCTTTCTTT
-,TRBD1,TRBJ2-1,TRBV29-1,CSVEDRASSYNEQFF,TGCAGCGTTGAGGACAGGGCCAGCTCCTACAATGAGCAGTTCTTC
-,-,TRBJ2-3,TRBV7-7,CASSDGTLGTDTQYF,TGTGCCAGCAGCGACGGGACACTTGGCACAGATACGCAGTATTTT
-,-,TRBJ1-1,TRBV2,CASGRLNTEAFF,TGTGCCAGCGGCCGTCTGAACACTGAAGCTTTCTTT
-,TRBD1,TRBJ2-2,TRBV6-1,CASSEAPKRGRFGELFF,TGTGCCAGCAGTGAAGCGCCGAAGAGGGGGCGCTTCGGGGAGCTGTTTTTT
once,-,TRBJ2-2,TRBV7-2,CASSLGQGTGELFF,TGTGCCAGCAGCTTAGGGCAGGGGACCGGGGAGCTGTTTTTT
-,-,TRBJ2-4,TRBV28,CASSPTGSVKNIQYF,TGTGCCAGCAGTCCTACAGGGTCAGTCAAAAACATTCAGTACTTC
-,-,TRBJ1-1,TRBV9,CASSPHGDANTEAFF,TGTGCCAGCAGCCCCCACGGAGACGCGAACACTGAAGCTTTCTTT
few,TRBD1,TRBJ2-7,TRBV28,CASRLTGSIDEQYF,TGTGCCAGCAGGTTGACAGGGAGTATCGACGAGCAGTACTTC
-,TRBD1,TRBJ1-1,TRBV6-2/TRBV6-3,CASSFSLGAGGMNTEAFF,TGTGCCAGCAGTTTCTCTCTTGGGGCAGGGGGGATGAACACTGAAGCTTTCTTT
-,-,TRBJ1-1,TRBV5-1,CASAPGGMNTEAFF,TGCGCCAGCGCCCCGGGCGGGATGAACACTGAAGCTTTCTTT
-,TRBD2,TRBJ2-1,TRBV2,CASSQYGLAGKIFF,TGTGCCAGTAGTCAATACGGACTAGCGGGAAAAATATTCTTC
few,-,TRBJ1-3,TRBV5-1,CASSLGDTGNTIYF,TGCGCCAGCAGCTTGGGCGACACAGGAAACACCATATATTTT
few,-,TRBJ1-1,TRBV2,CASRPSTEAFF,TGTGCCAGCAGGCCCAGTACTGAAGCTTTCTTT
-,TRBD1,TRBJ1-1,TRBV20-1,CSARRTGEAFF,TGCAGTGCTAGGAGGACAGGAGAAGCTTTCTTT
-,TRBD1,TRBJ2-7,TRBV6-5,CATAGTGGSEQYF,TGTGCCACCGCCGGGACAGGGGGCAGCGAGCAGTACTTC
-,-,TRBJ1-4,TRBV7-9,CASSPGPQKPQEGEKLFF,TGTGCCAGCAGTCCCGGCCCACAGAAGCCACAGGAAGGTGAAAAACTGTTTTTT
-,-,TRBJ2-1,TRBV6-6,CASSYSAGLDYNEQFF,TGTGCCAGCAGTTACTCTGCAGGGCTCGACTACAATGAGCAGTTCTTC
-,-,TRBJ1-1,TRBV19,CASSISVANTEAFF,TGTGCCAGTAGTATTTCAGTCGCGAACACTGAAGCTTTCTTT
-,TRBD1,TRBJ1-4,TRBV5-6,CASSSTFGQGREKLFF,TGTGCCAGCAGCTCGACCTTCGGACAGGGACGGGAAAAACTGTTTTTT
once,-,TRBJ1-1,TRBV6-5,CASATGNTEAFF,TGTGCCAGCGCCACAGGAAACACTGAAGCTTTCTTT
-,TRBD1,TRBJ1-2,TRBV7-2,CASSPTDRVYYGYTF,TGTGCCAGCAGCCCTACCGACAGGGTTTACTATGGCTACACCTTC
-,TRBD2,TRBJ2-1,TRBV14,CASSQDWGGAYNEQFF,TGTGCCAGCAGCCAAGATTGGGGGGGTGCCTACAATGAGCAGTTCTTC
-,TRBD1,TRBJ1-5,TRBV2,CASRTGASNQPQHF,TGTGCCAGCAGGACAGGGGCTAGCAATCAGCCCCAGCATTTT
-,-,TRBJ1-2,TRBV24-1,CATSDPGHRAGGYTF,TGTGCCACCAGTGACCCGGGACACCGAGCAGGGGGCTACACCTTC
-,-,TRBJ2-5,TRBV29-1,CSVDSAAQETQYF,TGCAGCGTTGACTCAGCGGCTCAAGAGACCCAGTACTTC
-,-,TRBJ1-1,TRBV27,CASSLTRGRGSNPTEAFF,TGTGCCAGCAGCCTAACTCGCGGGAGGGGTTCCAACCCCACTGAAGCTTTCTTT
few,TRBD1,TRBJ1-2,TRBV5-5,CASSHGTGLGYTF,TGTGCCAGCAGCCACGGGACAGGGCTAGGCTACACCTTC
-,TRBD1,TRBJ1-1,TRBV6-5,CASRGTGATEAFF,TGTGCCAGCAGGGGGACAGGGGCCACTGAAGCTTTCTTT
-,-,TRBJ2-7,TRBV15,CATSSPIRGNEQYF,TGTGCCACCAGCTCACCGATCCGGGGGAACGAGCAGTACTTC
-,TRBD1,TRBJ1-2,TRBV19,CASRTGGNYGYTF,TGTGCCAGTCGTACAGGGGGCAACTATGGCTACACCTTC
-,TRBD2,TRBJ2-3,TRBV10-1,CASSETASGWGGTDTQYF,TGCGCCAGCAGTGAGACGGCTAGCGGGTGGGGGGGCACAGATACGCAGTATTTT
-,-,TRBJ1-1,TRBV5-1,CASSLAQGWTEAFF,TGCGCCAGCAGCTTGGCTCAGGGTTGGACTGAAGCTTTCTTT
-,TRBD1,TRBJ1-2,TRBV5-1,CASSLAGQGPSMSGYGYTF,TGCGCCAGCAGCTTGGCGGGACAGGGGCCTTCAATGTCGGGCTATGGCTACACCTTC
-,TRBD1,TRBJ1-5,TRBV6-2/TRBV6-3,CASSYGDRGTQPQHF,TGTGCCAGCAGTTATGGGGACAGGGGGACTCAGCCCCAGCATTTT
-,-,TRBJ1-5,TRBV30,CAWGRQGSQPQHF,TGTGCCTGGGGTAGGCAGGGGAGCCAGCCCCAGCATTTT
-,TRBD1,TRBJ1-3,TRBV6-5,CASSRGQAGNTIYF,TGTGCCAGCAGCCGGGGACAGGCTGGAAACACCATATATTTT
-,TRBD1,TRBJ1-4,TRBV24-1,CATSDPQPGQREKLFF,TGTGCCACCAGTGACCCACAACCGGGACAGCGCGAAAAACTGTTTTTT
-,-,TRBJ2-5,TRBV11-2,CASSLAGGLQETQYF,TGTGCCAGCAGCTTAGCGGGGGGCCTCCAAGAGACCCAGTACTTC
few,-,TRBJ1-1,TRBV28,CASSSPKGQNTEAFF,TGTGCCAGCAGTTCCCCAAAGGGGCAGAACACTGAAGCTTTCTTT
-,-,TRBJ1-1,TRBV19,CASSRTKGDTEAFF,TGTGCCAGTAGTAGGACAAAGGGGGACACTGAAGCTTTCTTT
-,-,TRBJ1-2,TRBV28,CASTKGEGRDGYTF,TGTGCCAGCACCAAGGGGGAAGGGAGGGATGGCTACACCTTC
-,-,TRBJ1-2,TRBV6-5,CASRTGEGNYGYTF,TGTGCCAGCAGAACCGGGGAGGGGAACTATGGCTACACCTTC
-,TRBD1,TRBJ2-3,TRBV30,CAWSRTGGTDTQYF,TGTGCCTGGAGTCGGACAGGGGGCACAGATACGCAGTATTTT
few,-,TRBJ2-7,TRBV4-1,CASSQTPGLNEQYF,TGCGCCAGCAGCCAAACACCCGGGTTGAACGAGCAGTACTTC
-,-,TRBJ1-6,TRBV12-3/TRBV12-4,CASSLSYSPLHF,TGTGCCAGCAGTTTATCATATTCACCCCTCCACTTT
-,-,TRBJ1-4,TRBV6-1,CASSERGKLFF,TGTGCCAGCAGTGAAAGAGGAAAACTGTTTTTT
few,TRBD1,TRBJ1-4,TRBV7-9,CASSLGGGNEKLFF,TGTGCCAGCAGCTTAGGAGGGGGCAATGAAAAACTGTTTTTT
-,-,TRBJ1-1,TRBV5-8,CASIVQGGGTEAFF,TGTGCCAGCATCGTACAGGGCGGCGGCACTGAAGCTTTCTTT
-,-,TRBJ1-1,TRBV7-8,CASSSFEGEAFF,TGTGCCAGCAGCTCATTCGAGGGTGAAGCTTTCTTT
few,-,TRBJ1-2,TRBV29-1,CSVASPGDYTF,TGCAGCGTTGCCAGTCCAGGGGACTACACCTTC
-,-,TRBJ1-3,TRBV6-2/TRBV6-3,CASSQLRRGSSGNTIYF,TGTGCCAGCAGTCAATTGCGACGGGGGAGCTCTGGAAACACCATATATTTT